This TCR beta chain is drawn from a study of shared clonotypes between healthy human individuals. Notes on this clone: Other DNA sequences in this sample translate to the same CDR3.

Using immunoSEQ multiplex PCR, the repertoire was profiled, and TCRdb retains in-frame clones only, with some absent. The table lists about 2,500,000 clones, more than 80% of them singletons. Germline V gives CDR1 SGHDT, CDR2 YYEEEE. The V end was cut by 2 bases, the J end by 4 bases, with 4 bases between. This CDR3 has 11 residues. This TCR derives from a man aged 18 to 29 in good health. The specimen was naive CD4+ T cells sorted from blood. The subset denotes: CD45RA+ positively selected. The gene calls are TRBV5-6 and TRBJ2-7; the D is unclear. CDR3 sequence: CASSLMYEQYF. In DNA form, the CDR3 reads TGTGCCAGCAGCTTAATGTACGAGCAGTACTTC.